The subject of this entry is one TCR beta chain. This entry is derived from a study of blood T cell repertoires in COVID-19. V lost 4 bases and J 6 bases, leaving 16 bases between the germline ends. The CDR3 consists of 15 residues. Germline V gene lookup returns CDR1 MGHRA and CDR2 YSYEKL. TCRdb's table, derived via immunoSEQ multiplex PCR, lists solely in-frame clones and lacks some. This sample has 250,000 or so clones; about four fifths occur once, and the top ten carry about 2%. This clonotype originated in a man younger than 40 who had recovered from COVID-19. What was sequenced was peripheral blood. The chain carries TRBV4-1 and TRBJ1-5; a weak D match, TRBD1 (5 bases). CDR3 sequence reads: CASSRAPGISQPQHF. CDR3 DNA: TGCGCCAGCAGCCGGGCCCCAGGGATTAGTCAGCCCCAGCATTTT.